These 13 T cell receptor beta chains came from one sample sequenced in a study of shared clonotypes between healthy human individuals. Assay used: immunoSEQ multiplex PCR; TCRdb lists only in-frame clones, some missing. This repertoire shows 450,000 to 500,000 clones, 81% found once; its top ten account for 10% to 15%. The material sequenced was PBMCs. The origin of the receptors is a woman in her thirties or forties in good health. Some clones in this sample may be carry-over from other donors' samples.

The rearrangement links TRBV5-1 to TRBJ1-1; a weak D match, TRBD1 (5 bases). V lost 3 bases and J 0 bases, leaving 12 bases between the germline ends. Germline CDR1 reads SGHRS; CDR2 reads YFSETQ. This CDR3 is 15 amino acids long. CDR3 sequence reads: CASSSLTAMNTEAFF. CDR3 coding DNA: TGCGCCAGCAGCTCCCTGACAGCCATGAACACTGAAGCTTTCTTT.

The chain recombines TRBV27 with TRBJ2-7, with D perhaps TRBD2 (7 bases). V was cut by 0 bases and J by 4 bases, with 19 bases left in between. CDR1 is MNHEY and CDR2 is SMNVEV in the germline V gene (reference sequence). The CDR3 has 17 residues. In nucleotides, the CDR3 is TGTGCCAGCAGTTTATCGGAGATGGGGGGGCAGCCTTACGAGCAGTACTTC. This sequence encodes CASSLSEMGGQPYEQYF.

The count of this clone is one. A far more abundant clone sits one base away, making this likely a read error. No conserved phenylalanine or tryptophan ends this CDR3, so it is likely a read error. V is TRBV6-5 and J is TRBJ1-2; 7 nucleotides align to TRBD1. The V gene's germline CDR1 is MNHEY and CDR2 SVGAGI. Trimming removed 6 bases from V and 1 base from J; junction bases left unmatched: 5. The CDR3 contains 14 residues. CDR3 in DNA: TGTGCCAGCAGCACCACAGGGGTTAACTATGGCTACACCGTC. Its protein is CASSTTGVNYGYTV.

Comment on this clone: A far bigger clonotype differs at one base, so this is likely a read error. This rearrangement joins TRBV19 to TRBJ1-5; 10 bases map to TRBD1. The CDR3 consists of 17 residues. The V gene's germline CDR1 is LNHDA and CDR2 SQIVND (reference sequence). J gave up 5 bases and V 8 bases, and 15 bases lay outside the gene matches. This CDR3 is CASGSPPGQGTDQPQHF. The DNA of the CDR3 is TGTGCCAGTGGTAGTCCTCCGGGACAGGGGACGGATCAGCCCCAGCATTTT.

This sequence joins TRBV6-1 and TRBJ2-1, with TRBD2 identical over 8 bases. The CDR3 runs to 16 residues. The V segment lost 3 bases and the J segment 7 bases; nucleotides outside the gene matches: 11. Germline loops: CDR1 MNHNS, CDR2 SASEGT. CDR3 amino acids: CASSDYGFQRENEQFF. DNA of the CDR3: TGTGCCAGCAGTGATTACGGGTTTCAGCGGGAGAATGAGCAGTTCTTC.

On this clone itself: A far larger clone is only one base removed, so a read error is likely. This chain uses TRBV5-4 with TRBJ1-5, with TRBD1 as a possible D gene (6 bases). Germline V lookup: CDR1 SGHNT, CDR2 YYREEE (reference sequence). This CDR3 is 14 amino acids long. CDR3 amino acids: CATNRADSNQPHHF. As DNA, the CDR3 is TGTGCCACCAACAGGGCCGATAGCAATCAGCCCCATCATTTT.

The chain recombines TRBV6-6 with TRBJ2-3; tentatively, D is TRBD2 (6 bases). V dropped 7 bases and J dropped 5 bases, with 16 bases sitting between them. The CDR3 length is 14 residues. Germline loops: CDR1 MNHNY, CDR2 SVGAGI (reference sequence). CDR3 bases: TGTGCCAGCAAACTAGCCGGAGACGTAGATACGCAGTATTTT. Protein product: CASKLAGDVDTQYF.

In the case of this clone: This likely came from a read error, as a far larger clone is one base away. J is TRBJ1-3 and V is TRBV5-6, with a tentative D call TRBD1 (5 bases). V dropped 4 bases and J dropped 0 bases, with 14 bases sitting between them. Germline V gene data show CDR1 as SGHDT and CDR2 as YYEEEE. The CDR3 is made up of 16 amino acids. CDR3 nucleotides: TGTGCCAGCAGCGAGGGACGGCCTCTCTCTGGAAACACCATATATTTT. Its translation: CASSEGRPLSGNTIYF.

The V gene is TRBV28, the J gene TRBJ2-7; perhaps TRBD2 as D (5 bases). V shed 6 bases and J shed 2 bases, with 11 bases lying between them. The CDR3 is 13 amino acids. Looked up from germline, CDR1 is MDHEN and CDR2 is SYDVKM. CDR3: CASRLVIAYEQYF. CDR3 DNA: TGTGCCAGCAGACTAGTGATCGCCTACGAGCAGTACTTC.

CDR3: CASSQNRGLDAGELFF. The CDR3 region has the DNA TGTGCCAGCAGCCAGAACCGGGGCCTGGATGCCGGGGAGCTGTTTTTT. V and J are TRBV28 and TRBJ2-2; perhaps D is TRBD1 or TRBD2 (5 bases each). V lost 6 bases, J lost 6 bases, and 20 bases lay in between. This CDR3 has 16 amino acids. From germline, CDR1 is MDHEN and CDR2 SYDVKM.

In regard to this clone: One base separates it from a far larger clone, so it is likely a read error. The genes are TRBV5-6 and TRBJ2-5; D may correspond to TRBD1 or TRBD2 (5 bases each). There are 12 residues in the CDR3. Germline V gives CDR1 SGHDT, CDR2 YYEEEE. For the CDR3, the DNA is TGTACCAGCAGCTCTGGGGGAGAGACCCAGTACTTC. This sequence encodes CTSSSGGETQYF.

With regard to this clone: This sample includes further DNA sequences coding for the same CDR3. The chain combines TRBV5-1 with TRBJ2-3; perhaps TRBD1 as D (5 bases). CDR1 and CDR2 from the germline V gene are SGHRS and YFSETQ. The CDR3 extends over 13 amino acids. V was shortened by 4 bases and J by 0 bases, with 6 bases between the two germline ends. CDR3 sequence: CASSTGSTDTQYF. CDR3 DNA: TGCGCCAGCAGCACAGGAAGCACAGATACGCAGTATTTT.

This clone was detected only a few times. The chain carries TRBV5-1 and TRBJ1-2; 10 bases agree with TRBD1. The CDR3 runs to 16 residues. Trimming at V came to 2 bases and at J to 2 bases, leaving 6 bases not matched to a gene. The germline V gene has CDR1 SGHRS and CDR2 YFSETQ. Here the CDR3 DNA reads TGCGCCAGCAGCTTTATAGGGACAGGGGAGAACTATGGCTACACCTTC. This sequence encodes CASSFIGTGENYGYTF.